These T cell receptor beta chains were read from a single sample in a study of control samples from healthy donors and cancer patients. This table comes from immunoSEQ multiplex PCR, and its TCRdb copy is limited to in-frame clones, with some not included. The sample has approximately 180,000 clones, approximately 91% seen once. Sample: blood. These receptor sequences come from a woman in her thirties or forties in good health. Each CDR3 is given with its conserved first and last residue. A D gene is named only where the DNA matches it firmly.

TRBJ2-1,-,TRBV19,CASSVTGTLMYNEQFF
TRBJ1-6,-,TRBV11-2,CASSLQGGSYNSPLHF
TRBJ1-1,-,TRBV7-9,CASSWAGSNTEAFF
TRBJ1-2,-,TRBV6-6,CASRRQAANYGYTF
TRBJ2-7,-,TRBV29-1,CSVEAPGQHYYEQYF
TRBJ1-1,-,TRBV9,CASSLGPKSTTEAFF
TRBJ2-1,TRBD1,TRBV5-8,CASSRTGTGYNEQFF
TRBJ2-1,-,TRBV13,CASSLPNNEQFF
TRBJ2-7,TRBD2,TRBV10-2,CASSELAGGPYEQYF
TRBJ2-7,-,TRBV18,CASSEAGTDVSYEQYF
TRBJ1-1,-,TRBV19,CASSIDLEGGAFF
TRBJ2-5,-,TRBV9,CASSVGSGPQETQYF
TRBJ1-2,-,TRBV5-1,CASSPGAATNPYGYTF
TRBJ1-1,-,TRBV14,CASSQQGNTEAFF
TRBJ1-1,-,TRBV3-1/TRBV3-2,CASSHSGVRTEAFF
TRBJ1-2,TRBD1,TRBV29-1,CSVGDRGVNYGYTF
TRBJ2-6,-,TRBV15,CATSSQISGANVLTF
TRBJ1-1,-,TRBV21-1,CASSKGRQGETEAFF
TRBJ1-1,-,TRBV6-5,CASSLWEVGTEAFF
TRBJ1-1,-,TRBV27,CASSFGRGTEAFF
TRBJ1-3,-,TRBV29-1,CSVTVVGNTIYF
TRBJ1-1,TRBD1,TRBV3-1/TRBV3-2,CASSPWTGAATEAFF
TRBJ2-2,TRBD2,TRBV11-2,CASSRRGDTGELFF
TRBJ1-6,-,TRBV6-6,CASSRTDPRGGNSPLHF
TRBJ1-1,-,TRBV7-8,CASSRQPSERAFF
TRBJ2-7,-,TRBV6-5,CASSYSISNGEQYF
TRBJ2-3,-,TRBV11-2,CASSGQSTDTQYF
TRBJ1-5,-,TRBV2,CASRAGQISNQPQHF
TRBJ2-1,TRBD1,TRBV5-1,CASSTNDGQGRIDEQFF
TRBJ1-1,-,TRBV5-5,CASSLSPETEAFF
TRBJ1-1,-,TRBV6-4,CASSAGWTAAGTEAFF
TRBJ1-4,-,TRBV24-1,CATSDLLFVPGHWATNEKLFF
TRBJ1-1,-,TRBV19,CASQRKNTEAFF
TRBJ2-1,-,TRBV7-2,CASRLSTYNEQFF
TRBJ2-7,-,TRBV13,CASSLEGLSYEQYF
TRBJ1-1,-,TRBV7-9,CASSFRLNTEAFF
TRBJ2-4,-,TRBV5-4,CASSHQPGTTFKNIQYF
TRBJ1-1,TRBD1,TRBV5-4,CASSSAGGWNTEAFF
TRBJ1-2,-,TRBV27,CASSLRWGNYGYTF
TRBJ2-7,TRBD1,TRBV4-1,CASSQGDSRDEQYF
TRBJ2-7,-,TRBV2,CASSEEIAKYYEQYF
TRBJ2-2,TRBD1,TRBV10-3,CAISEPTGTGDTGELFF
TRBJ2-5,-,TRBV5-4,CASRGLLQETQYF
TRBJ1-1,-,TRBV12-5,CASASEIFMNTEAFF
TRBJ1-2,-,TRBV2,CASSPRGGYTF
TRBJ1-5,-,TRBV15,CATSRGGGVGQPQHF
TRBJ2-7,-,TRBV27,CASSLHAGITYEQYF
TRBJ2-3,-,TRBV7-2,CASSQGPYQGHTQYF
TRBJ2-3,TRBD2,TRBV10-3,CAIRGLDMNTQYF
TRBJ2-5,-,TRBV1,CTSSQDRDRGSRETQYF
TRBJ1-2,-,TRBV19,CASSAGHGYTF
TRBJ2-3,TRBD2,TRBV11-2,CASSSPSGGGWTDTQYF
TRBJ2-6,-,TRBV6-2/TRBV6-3,CASSYSSGANVLTF
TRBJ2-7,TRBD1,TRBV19,CASSIPGQGDYEQYF
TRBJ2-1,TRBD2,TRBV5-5,CASSLEAGGPYEQFF